The clone carrying this T cell receptor beta chain occurred a few times. The antigen remains unidentified. The junction differs from germline at one of its ends, possibly a read error. The data stem from a study of T cells after yellow fever vaccination. About the study: SMART-Seq v4 Ultra Low Input prepared the low-cell-number fractions.

Findings of the study overall: A weaker but faster secondary response was observed, peaking on day 5 versus 15. Post-booster reappearance was seen for most primary-vaccination clones (about 96% CD4, around 88% CD8).

The CDR3 has 14 residues. The germline V gene encodes CDR1 LGHDT and CDR2 YNNKEL (reference sequence). UMIs were added to TCR cDNA along with a universal primer site when it was made by 5'RACE template switching. Using its own MiXCR run on the 5' RACE reads, TCRdb lists one record per CDR3 protein. The sample contains just under 600,000 distinct CDR3 sequences, roughly 14% of which appear only once. V and J are TRBV3-1 and TRBJ2-7; D gene uncertain. This sequence was found in a young man who received the YFV17D yellow fever vaccine. Sequences were derived from PBMCs, sampled on the day of the yellow fever booster vaccination. The CDR3 sequence: CASRLDIYSSEQYF. The CDR3 DNA follows: TGTGCCAGCAGACTTGACATCTATTCCTCCGAGCAGTACTTC.